This TCR beta chain was captured by sequencing in a study of control samples from healthy donors and cancer patients. This clone was seen a handful of times. Clones were sequenced by immunoSEQ multiplex PCR, and TCRdb holds only the in-frame ones, with some missing. This sample has about 270,000 clones, with around 80% found just once. Sample: PBMCs. This receptor was identified in a woman between 55 and 75 years old with lung cancer.

The CDR3 sequence: CASSLGVEEKLFF. CDR3 nucleotides: TGCGCCAGCAGCTTGGGGGTGGAGGAAAAACTGTTTTTT. The V gene is TRBV5-1, the J gene TRBJ1-4; D not resolved. The CDR3 extends over 13 amino acids. V was shortened by 0 bases and J by 8 bases, with 8 bases between the two germline ends. The germline V gene has CDR1 SGHRS and CDR2 YFSETQ.